The T cell receptor (beta chain) described here comes from a study of blood T cell repertoires in COVID-19. As for the study in general: Samples of COVID-19 (acute and convalescent) were obtained from the United States, Italy and Spain. From T cells, B-cell-depleted T cells, or PBMCs came the material, which was cDNA or gDNA.

The CDR3 consists of 17 residues. The ends were cut back, 4 bases at V and 0 bases at J, with 17 bases in the middle. CDR1 and CDR2 (germline): SGHNT, YYREEE (reference sequence). As processed by the authors: Amplified reference gene primers provided the basis for estimating nucleated cell counts. Only in-frame clones appear in the TCRdb table, and some are missing; sequencing was by immunoSEQ multiplex PCR. V, J and clone size were drawn from that table, and D and trimming were deduced from the DNA. The profile shows tens of thousands of clones, roughly 82% of them singletons. This clone was seen a single time.

Sequencing was carried out using peripheral blood. The chain uses TRBV5-4 and TRBJ1-3, with TRBD1 as a possible D gene (6 bases). This clonotype originated in a human donor in a cohort sampled during active COVID-19. The CDR3 reads CASSQGLGGRSGNTIYF. Written as DNA, the CDR3 is TGTGCCAGCAGCCAGGGGTTAGGCGGACGCTCTGGAAACACCATATATTTT.